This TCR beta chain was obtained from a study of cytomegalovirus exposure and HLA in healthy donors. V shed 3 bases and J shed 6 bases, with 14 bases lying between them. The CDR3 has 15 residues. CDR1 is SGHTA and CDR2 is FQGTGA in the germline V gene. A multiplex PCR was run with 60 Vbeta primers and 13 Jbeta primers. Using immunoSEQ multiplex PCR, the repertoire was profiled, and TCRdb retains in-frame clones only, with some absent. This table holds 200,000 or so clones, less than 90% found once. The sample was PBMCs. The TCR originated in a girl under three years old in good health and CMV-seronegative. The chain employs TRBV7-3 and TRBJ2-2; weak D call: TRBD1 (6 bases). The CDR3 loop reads CASSFRGGFAGELFF. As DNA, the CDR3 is TGTGCCAGCAGCTTCAGGGGCGGGTTTGCCGGGGAGCTGTTTTTT.